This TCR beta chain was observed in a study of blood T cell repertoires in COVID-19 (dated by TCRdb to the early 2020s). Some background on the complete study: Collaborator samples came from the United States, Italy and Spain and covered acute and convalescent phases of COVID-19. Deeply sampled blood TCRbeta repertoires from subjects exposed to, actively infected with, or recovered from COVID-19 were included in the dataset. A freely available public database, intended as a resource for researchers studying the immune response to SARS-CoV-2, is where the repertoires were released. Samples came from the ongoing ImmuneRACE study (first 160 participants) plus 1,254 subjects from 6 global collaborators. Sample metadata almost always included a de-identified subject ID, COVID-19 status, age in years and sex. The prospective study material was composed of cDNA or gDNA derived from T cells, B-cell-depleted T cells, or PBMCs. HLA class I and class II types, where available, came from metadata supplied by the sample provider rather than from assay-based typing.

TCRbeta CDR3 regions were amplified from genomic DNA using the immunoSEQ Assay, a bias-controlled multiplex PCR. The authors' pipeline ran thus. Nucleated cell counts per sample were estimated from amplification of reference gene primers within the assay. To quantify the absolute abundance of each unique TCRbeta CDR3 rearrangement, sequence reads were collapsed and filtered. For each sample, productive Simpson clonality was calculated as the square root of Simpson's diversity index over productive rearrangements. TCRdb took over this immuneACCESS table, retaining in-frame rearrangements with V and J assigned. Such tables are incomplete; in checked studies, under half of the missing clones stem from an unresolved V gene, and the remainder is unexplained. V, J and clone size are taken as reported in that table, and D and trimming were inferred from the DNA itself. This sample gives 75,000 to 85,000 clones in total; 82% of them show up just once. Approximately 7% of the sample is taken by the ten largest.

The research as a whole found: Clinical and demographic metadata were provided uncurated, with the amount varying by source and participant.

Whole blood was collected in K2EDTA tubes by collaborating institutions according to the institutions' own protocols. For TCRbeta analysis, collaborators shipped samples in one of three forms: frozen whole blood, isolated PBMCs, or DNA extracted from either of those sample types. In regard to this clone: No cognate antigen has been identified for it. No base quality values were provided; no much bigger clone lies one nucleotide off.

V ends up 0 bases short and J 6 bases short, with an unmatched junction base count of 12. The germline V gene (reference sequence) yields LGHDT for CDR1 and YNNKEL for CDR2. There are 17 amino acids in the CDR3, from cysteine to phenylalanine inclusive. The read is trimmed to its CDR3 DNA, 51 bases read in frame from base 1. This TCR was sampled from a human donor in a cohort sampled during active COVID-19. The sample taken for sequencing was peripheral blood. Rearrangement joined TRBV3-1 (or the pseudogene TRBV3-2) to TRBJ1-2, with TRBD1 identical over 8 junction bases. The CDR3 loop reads CASSQEMGTGPYNGYTF. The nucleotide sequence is TGTGCCAGCAGCCAAGAGATGGGGACAGGCCCTTACAATGGCTACACCTTC.